The rows below give T cell receptor beta chains drawn from one sample of a study of cytomegalovirus exposure and HLA in healthy donors. Assay: immunoSEQ multiplex PCR; the TCRdb copy retains only in-frame clones and omits some. This table holds fewer than 250,000 clones, over 80% found once. Sample: PBMCs. Source of these receptors: a young woman in good health and CMV-seronegative. CDR3s include the opening cysteine and the closing phenylalanine or tryptophan. A D gene is named only where the DNA matches it firmly. The size of a clone is reported for some rows only, either as once, few or many, or as a class for expanded clones.

CDR3 protein: CATRQGFYEQYF; CDR3 DNA: TGTGCCACCCGACAGGGATTCTACGAGCAGTACTTC; J gene: TRBJ2-7; clone size: few; CDR3 length: 12; V gene: TRBV2; D gene: TRBD1
CDR3 protein: CASTVRGALGETQYF; CDR3 DNA: TGCGCCAGCACAGTAAGGGGGGCTCTGGGGGAGACCCAGTACTTC; J gene: TRBJ2-5; clone size: .; CDR3 length: 15; V gene: TRBV5-1; D gene: .
CDR3 protein: CASSPRQESQPQHF; CDR3 DNA: TGTGCCAGCAGTCCCCGACAGGAAAGTCAGCCCCAGCATTTT; J gene: TRBJ1-5; clone size: .; CDR3 length: 14; V gene: TRBV28; D gene: .
CDR3 protein: CASSYFPSGGVNEQFF; CDR3 DNA: TGTGCCAGCAGTTACTTTCCTAGCGGGGGGGTCAATGAGCAGTTCTTC; J gene: TRBJ2-1; clone size: few; CDR3 length: 16; V gene: TRBV6-5; D gene: TRBD2
CDR3 protein: CASTPEWIAQETQYF; CDR3 DNA: TGTGCCAGCACCCCCGAGTGGATAGCCCAAGAGACCCAGTACTTC; J gene: TRBJ2-5; clone size: .; CDR3 length: 15; V gene: TRBV7-2; D gene: .
CDR3 protein: CASSYTAGGPHEQFF; CDR3 DNA: TGTGCCAGCAGTTACACGGCGGGAGGGCCGCATGAGCAGTTCTTC; J gene: TRBJ2-1; clone size: .; CDR3 length: 15; V gene: TRBV6-5; D gene: TRBD2
CDR3 protein: CASSQGQSNEQYF; CDR3 DNA: TGTGCCAGCAGTCAAGGACAATCTAACGAGCAGTACTTC; J gene: TRBJ2-7; clone size: .; CDR3 length: 13; V gene: TRBV28; D gene: .
CDR3 protein: CASSLRQGNSPLHF; CDR3 DNA: TGCGCCAGCAGCTTGAGACAGGGTAATTCACCCCTCCACTTT; J gene: TRBJ1-6; clone size: .; CDR3 length: 14; V gene: TRBV5-1; D gene: TRBD1
CDR3 protein: CSSWTGGTGELFF; CDR3 DNA: TGCAGCTCTTGGACAGGGGGCACCGGGGAGCTGTTTTTT; J gene: TRBJ2-2; clone size: once; CDR3 length: 13; V gene: TRBV29-1; D gene: TRBD1
CDR3 protein: CASSMSPSRTRGNYEQYF; CDR3 DNA: TGCGCCAGCAGTATGTCACCGTCGCGGACCCGGGGTAACTACGAGCAGTACTTC; J gene: TRBJ2-7; clone size: .; CDR3 length: 18; V gene: TRBV5-1; D gene: .
CDR3 protein: CASSSRQGYGYTF; CDR3 DNA: TGTGCCAGCAGCTCGCGACAGGGATATGGCTACACCTTC; J gene: TRBJ1-2; clone size: .; CDR3 length: 13; V gene: TRBV11-1; D gene: TRBD1
CDR3 protein: CASSPYVDEQFF; CDR3 DNA: TGTGCCAGCTCACCCTACGTGGATGAGCAGTTCTTC; J gene: TRBJ2-1; clone size: .; CDR3 length: 12; V gene: TRBV18; D gene: .
CDR3 protein: CASSDRLAPKAYEQYF; CDR3 DNA: TGTGCCAGCAGTGATCGACTGGCGCCTAAAGCCTACGAGCAGTACTTC; J gene: TRBJ2-7; clone size: few; CDR3 length: 16; V gene: TRBV6-4; D gene: .
CDR3 protein: CASSLRAGPPAGNYGYTF; CDR3 DNA: TGTGCCAGCAGTTTACGGGCAGGGCCACCTGCTGGGAACTATGGCTACACCTTC; J gene: TRBJ1-2; clone size: .; CDR3 length: 18; V gene: TRBV27; D gene: .
CDR3 protein: CASSTIQGYYGYTF; CDR3 DNA: TGTGCCAGCAGTACGATCCAGGGTTATTATGGCTACACCTTC; J gene: TRBJ1-2; clone size: .; CDR3 length: 14; V gene: TRBV6-1; D gene: .
CDR3 protein: CASSLALGPHEQYF; CDR3 DNA: TGTGCCAGCAGCTTGGCCTTGGGGCCCCACGAGCAGTACTTC; J gene: TRBJ2-7; clone size: .; CDR3 length: 14; V gene: TRBV5-5; D gene: .
CDR3 protein: CASSPLSGGNTIYF; CDR3 DNA: TGTGCCAGCAGCCCCCTAAGCGGTGGAAACACCATATATTTT; J gene: TRBJ1-3; clone size: .; CDR3 length: 14; V gene: TRBV7-8; D gene: .
CDR3 protein: CATSRAGRDRYGYTF; CDR3 DNA: TGTGCCACCAGCAGAGCGGGCAGGGACCGCTATGGCTACACCTTC; J gene: TRBJ1-2; clone size: .; CDR3 length: 15; V gene: TRBV15; D gene: .
CDR3 protein: CASSFEDGYTF; CDR3 DNA: TGTGCCAGCAGTTTCGAAGATGGCTACACCTTC; J gene: TRBJ1-2; clone size: once; CDR3 length: 11; V gene: TRBV28; D gene: .
CDR3 protein: CASSLRGRASGRGGHEQYF; CDR3 DNA: TGTGCCAGCAGTTTACGGGGGAGAGCTAGCGGGAGAGGGGGCCACGAGCAGTACTTC; J gene: TRBJ2-7; clone size: .; CDR3 length: 19; V gene: TRBV28; D gene: TRBD2
CDR3 protein: CASSLQGDDEKLFF; CDR3 DNA: TGTGCCAGCAGTTTACAGGGTGATGATGAAAAACTGTTTTTT; J gene: TRBJ1-4; clone size: few; CDR3 length: 14; V gene: TRBV6-5; D gene: .
CDR3 protein: CASSAGYEQYF; CDR3 DNA: TGTGCCAGCAGTGCGGGCTACGAGCAGTACTTC; J gene: TRBJ2-7; clone size: few; CDR3 length: 11; V gene: TRBV6-1; D gene: .
CDR3 protein: CASSAGTTNTGELFF; CDR3 DNA: TGTGCCAGCAGTGCCGGGACAACGAACACCGGGGAGCTGTTTTTT; J gene: TRBJ2-2; clone size: .; CDR3 length: 15; V gene: TRBV6-1; D gene: .
CDR3 protein: CASSPGGGLDEQFF; CDR3 DNA: TGTGCCAGCAGCCCCGGGGGGGGGCTGGATGAGCAGTTCTTC; J gene: TRBJ2-1; clone size: .; CDR3 length: 14; V gene: TRBV7-3; D gene: TRBD2
CDR3 protein: CSVGGQGAHEQYF; CDR3 DNA: TGCAGCGTAGGCGGACAGGGGGCCCACGAGCAGTACTTC; J gene: TRBJ2-7; clone size: once; CDR3 length: 13; V gene: TRBV29-1; D gene: TRBD1